This TCR beta chain emerged from a study of CD8+CD57+ T cells in acquired aplastic anemia. In this sample, this clonotype turned up many times. The template for TCR beta VDJ and CDR3 sequence profiling was genomic DNA. Using its own MiXCR run on the reads, TCRdb lists one record per CDR3 protein. Seen here are approximately 180,000 distinct CDR3 sequences, roughly half observed once, and the top ten hold about 1.7%. All patients picked for sequencing had shown, by flow cytometry, an expansion of CD8+CD57+ cells. The CDR3 covers 20 residues. V dropped 2 bases and J dropped 2; count of bases not matched to a gene: 23. Germline V gives CDR1 DFQATT, CDR2 SNEGSKA (reference sequence).

The chain employs TRBV20-1 and TRBJ2-5, with 7 bases identical to TRBD2. This TCR derives from a human donor with aplastic anemia. The sequenced material came from sorted CD4+, CD8+, or CD8+CD57+ T cells (not recorded which) from PBMCs. CDR3 DNA: TGCAGTGCTAGACCAATCTCCCGTGAGCGGGGTGTAGGGCCACAAGAGACCCAGTACTTC. Translated: CSARPISRERGVGPQETQYF.